One and the same sample provided the 8 T cell receptor beta chains below, sequenced in a study of shared clonotypes between healthy human individuals. The data were produced by immunoSEQ multiplex PCR, yet TCRdb's version contains in-frame clones alone and is incomplete. Counted here are some 900,000 clones, 76% occurring once; the ten biggest clones make up about 1.5%. Sequenced sample: memory CD4+ T cells sorted from blood. Subset reported: CD45RA-negative fraction. The receptors come from a man aged 18 to 29 in good health.

This chain uses TRBV10-1 with TRBJ2-7, with TRBD2 matching 9 bases. This CDR3 spans 16 amino acids. Trimming cost V 0 bases and J 7 bases; bases outside gene matches: 10. Germline V gene data show CDR1 as WNHNN and CDR2 as SYGVQD (reference sequence). The CDR3 DNA reads TGCGCCAGCAGTGAGTCTCTCGCGGGAGGGCCGGGGGAGCAGTACTTC. This sequence encodes CASSESLAGGPGEQYF.

The table lists this clone with a count of one. This rearrangement joins TRBV7-6 to TRBJ1-2, with TRBD1 identical over 10 bases. The germline CDR1 and CDR2 sequences are SGHVS and FNYEAQ. The V gene end was trimmed by 4 bases and the J gene end by 7 bases; junction bases not matched to a gene: 9. The CDR3 has 15 amino acids. The CDR3 region is CASSSTGTGAGGYTF. As DNA, the CDR3 is TGTGCCAGCAGCTCAACCGGGACAGGGGCTGGTGGCTACACCTTC.

This clone was counted between two and nine times. The chain recombines TRBV4-2 with TRBJ1-2; 7 nucleotides align to TRBD1. Germline CDR1 reads LGHNA; CDR2 reads YNFKEQ. The length of the CDR3 is 16 residues. The V and J ends lost 0 bases and 4 bases, in that order; junction bases with no gene match: 8. The CDR3: CASSQDPARDSYGYTF. The CDR3 DNA sequence: TGTGCCAGCAGCCAAGACCCCGCCCGGGACAGCTATGGCTACACCTTC.

This chain connects TRBV2 to TRBJ1-4, with unresolved D. The CDR3 consists of 14 residues. The germline V gene encodes CDR1 SNHLY and CDR2 FYNNEI. Trimming removed 6 bases from V and 3 bases from J, with 11 bases in between. The CDR3 reads CASRVVSSNEKLFF. The CDR3 DNA sequence: TGTGCCAGCAGGGTTGTAAGTTCTAATGAAAAACTGTTTTTT.

The V gene is TRBV5-4, the J gene TRBJ2-7, with 9 positions matching TRBD2. The CDR3 length is 15 residues. J was trimmed by 0 bases and V by 2 bases; bases with no gene match: 3. Germline CDR1 and CDR2: SGHNT and YYREEE (reference sequence). In DNA form, the CDR3 reads TGTGCCAGCAGCTTAAGGACTAGCGACTCCTACGAGCAGTACTTC. Translation: CASSLRTSDSYEQYF.

This chain links TRBV5-6 with TRBJ2-5, with 7 bases lining up with TRBD1. The V gene end was trimmed by 2 bases and the J gene end by 5 bases; junction bases not matched to a gene: 9. Germline V gene lookup returns CDR1 SGHDT and CDR2 YYEEEE. This CDR3 region has 15 residues. The CDR3 protein is CASSFLRQGAETQYF. In nucleotides, the CDR3 is TGTGCCAGCAGCTTCCTACGACAGGGAGCGGAGACCCAGTACTTC.

In its sample, this clone was seen once. The V gene is TRBV6-1, the J gene TRBJ1-2, with TRBD1 matching over 10 bases. From germline, CDR1 is MNHNS and CDR2 SASEGT. The CDR3 is 13 residues long. After removal of 2 bases from V and 10 bases from J, the junction contained 4 bases not matched to a gene. The CDR3 DNA follows: TGTGCCAGCAGTGAACTCGGGACAGGGGACTACACCTTC. It specifies CASSELGTGDYTF.

CDR3 protein: CASSRTGADTQYF. CDR3 DNA sequence: TGTGCCAGCAGCCGAACAGGGGCAGATACGCAGTATTTT. The chain employs TRBV6-5 and TRBJ2-3, with 7 bases identical to TRBD1. The CDR3 totals 13 residues. Germline lookup yields CDR1 MNHEY and CDR2 SVGAGI. V was pared by 6 bases and J by 4 bases, with 4 bases of the junction left unmatched.